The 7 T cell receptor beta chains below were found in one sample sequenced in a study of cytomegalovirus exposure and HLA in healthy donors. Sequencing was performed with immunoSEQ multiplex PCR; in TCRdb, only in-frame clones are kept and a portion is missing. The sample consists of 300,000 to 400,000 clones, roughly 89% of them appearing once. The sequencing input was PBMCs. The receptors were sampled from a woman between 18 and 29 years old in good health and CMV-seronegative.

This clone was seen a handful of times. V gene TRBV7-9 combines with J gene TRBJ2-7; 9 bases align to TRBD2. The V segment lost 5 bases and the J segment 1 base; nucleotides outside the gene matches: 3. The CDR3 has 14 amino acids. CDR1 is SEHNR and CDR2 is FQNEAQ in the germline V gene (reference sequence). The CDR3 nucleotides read TGTGCCAGCAGCCGTAGCGGGGGATCCTACGAGCAGTACTTC. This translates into CASSRSGGSYEQYF.

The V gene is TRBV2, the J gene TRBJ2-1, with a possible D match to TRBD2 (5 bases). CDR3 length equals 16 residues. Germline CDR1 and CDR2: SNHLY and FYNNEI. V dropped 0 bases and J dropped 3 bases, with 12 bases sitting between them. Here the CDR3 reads CASSEAPAGVYNEQFF. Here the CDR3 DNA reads TGTGCCAGCAGTGAAGCTCCCGCGGGCGTCTACAATGAGCAGTTCTTC.

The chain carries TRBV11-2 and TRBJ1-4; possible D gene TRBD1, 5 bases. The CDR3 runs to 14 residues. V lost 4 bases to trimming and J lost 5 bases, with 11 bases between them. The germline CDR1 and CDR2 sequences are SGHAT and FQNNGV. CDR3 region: CASSSRQRNEKLFF. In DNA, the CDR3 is TGTGCCAGCAGCTCGAGACAGAGGAATGAAAAACTGTTTTTT.

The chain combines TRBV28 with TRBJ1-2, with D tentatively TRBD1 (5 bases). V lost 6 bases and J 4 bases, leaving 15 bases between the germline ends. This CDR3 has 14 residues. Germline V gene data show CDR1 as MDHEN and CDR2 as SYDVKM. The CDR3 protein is CASRTGGSVYGYTF. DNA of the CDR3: TGTGCCAGCAGGACCGGGGGGTCCGTCTATGGCTACACCTTC.

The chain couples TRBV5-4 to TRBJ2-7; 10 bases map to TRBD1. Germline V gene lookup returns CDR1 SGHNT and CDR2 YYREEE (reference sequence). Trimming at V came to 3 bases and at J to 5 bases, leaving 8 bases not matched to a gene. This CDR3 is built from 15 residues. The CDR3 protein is CASSSMGQGIHEQYF. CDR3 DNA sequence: TGTGCCAGCAGCTCGATGGGACAGGGGATCCACGAGCAGTACTTC.

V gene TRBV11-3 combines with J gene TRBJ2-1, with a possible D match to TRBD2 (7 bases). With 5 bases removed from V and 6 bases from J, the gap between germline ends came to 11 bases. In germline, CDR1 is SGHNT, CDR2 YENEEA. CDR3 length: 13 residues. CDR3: CASSPRGANEQFF. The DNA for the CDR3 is TGTGCCAGCAGCCCCCGGGGGGCCAATGAGCAGTTCTTC.

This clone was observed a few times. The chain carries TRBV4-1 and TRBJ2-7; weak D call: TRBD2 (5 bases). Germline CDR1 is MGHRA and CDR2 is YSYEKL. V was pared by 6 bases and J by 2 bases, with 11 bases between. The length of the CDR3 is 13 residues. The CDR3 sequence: CASRPPGTYEQYF. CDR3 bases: TGCGCCAGCAGGCCCCCCGGGACCTACGAGCAGTACTTC.